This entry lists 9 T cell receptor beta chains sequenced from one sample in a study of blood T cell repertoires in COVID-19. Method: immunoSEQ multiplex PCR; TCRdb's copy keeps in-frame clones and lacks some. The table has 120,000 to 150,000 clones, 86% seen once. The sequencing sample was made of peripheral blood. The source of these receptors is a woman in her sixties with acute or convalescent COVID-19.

The CDR3 DNA follows: TGCGCCAGCAGCCAAGGGTGGTTTGGTACTAGCGGAGAGACCCAGTACTTC. It yields the protein CASSQGWFGTSGETQYF. The chain carries TRBV4-1 and TRBJ2-5, with TRBD2 identical over 8 bases. This CDR3 contains 17 residues. Germline CDR1 and CDR2: MGHRA and YSYEKL. J lost 4 bases, V lost 1 base, and 11 bases had no gene match.

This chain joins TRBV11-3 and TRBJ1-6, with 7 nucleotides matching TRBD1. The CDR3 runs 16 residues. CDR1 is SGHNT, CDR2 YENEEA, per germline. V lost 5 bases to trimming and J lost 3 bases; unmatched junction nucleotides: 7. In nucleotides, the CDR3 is TGTGCCAGCAGCACCTCAGGACAGGTCTATAATTCACCCCTCCACTTT. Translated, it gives CASSTSGQVYNSPLHF. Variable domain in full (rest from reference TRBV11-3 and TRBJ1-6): EAGVVQSPRYKIIEKKQPVAFWCNPISGHNTLYWYLQNLGQGPELLIRYENEEAVDDSQLPKDRFSAERLKGVDSTLKIQPAELGDSAVYLCASSTSGQVYNSPLHFGNGTRLTVT.

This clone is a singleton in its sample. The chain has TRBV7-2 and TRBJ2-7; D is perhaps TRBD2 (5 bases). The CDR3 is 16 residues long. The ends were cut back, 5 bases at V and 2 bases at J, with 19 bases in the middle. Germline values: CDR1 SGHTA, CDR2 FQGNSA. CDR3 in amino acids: CASSPGSGGIPYEQYF. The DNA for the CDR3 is TGTGCCAGCAGCCCCGGGTCCGGAGGTATTCCCTACGAGCAGTACTTC.

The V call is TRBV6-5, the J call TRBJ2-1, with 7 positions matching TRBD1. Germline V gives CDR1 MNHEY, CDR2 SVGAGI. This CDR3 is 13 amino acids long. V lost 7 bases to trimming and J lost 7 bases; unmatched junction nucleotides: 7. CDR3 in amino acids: CASTPGQPNEQFF. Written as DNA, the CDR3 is TGTGCCAGCACACCGGGACAGCCGAATGAGCAGTTCTTC.

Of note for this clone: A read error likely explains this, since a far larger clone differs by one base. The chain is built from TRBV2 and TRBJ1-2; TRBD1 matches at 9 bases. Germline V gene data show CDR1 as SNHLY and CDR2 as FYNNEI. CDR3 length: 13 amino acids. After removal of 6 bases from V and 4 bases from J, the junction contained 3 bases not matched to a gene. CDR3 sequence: CASSMDRGYGYTF. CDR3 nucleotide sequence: TGTGCCAGCAGCATGGACAGGGGCTATGGCTACACCTTC.

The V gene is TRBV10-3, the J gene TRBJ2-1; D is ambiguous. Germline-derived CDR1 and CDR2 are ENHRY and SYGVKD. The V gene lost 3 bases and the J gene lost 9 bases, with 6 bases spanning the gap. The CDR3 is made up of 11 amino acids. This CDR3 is CAISELFEQFF. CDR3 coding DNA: TGTGCCATCAGTGAACTGTTTGAGCAGTTCTTC.

DNA of the CDR3: TGTGCCACCAGTGACGTAGACACTGAAGCTTTCTTT. It translates to CATSDVDTEAFF. The chain links TRBV24-1 to TRBJ1-1; no reliable D call. Germline lookup yields CDR1 KGHDR and CDR2 SFDVKD. Trimming removed 4 bases from V and 3 bases from J, with 5 bases in between. The length of the CDR3 is 12 residues.

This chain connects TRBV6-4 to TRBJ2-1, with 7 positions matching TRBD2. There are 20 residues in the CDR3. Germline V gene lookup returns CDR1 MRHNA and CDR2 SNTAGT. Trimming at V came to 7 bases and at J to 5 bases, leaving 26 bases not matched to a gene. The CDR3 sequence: CASIYAGEPGTVMVNNEQFF. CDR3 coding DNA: TGTGCCAGCATTTACGCGGGGGAGCCTGGAACCGTTATGGTCAACAATGAGCAGTTCTTC.

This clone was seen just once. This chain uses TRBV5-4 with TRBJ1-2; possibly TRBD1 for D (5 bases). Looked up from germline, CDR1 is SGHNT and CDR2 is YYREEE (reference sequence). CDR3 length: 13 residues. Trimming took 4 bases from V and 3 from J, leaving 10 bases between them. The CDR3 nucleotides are TGTGCCAGCAGCGACGACAGCTACTATGGCTACACCTTC. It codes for CASSDDSYYGYTF.